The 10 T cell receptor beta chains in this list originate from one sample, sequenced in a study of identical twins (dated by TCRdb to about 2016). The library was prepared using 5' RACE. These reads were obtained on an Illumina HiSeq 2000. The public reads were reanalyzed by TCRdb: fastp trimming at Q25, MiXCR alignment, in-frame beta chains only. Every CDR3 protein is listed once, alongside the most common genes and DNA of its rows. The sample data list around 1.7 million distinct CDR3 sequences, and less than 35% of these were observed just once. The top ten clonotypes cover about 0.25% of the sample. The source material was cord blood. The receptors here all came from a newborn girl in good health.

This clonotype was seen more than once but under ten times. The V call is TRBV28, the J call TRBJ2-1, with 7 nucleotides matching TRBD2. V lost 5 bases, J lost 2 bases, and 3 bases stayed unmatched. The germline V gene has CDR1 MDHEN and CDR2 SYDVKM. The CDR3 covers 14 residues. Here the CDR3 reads CASSPAGTYNEQFF. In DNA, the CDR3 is TGTGCCAGCAGTCCAGCGGGAACCTACAATGAGCAGTTCTTC.

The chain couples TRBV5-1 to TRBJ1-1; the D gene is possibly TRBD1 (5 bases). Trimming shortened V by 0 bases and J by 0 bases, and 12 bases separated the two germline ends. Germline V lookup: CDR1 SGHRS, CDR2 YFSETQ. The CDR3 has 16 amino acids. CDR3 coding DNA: TGCGCCAGCAGCTTGGTAAGCAGGGACGTGAACACTGAAGCTTTCTTT. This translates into CASSLVSRDVNTEAFF.

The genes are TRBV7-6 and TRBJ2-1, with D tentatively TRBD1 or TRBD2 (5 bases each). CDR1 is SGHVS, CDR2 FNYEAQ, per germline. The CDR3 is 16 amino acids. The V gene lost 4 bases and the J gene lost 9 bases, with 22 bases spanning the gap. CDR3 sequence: CASSYSVGEIVGEQFF. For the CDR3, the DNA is TGTGCCAGCAGCTATTCCGTGGGGGAGATTGTAGGTGAGCAGTTCTTC.

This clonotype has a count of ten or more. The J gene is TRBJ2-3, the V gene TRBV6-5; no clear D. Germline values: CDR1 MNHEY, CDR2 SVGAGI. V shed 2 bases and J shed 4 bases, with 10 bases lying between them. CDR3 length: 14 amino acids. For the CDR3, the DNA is TGTGCCAGCAGTTACCGTTCCCCCGCAGATACGCAGTATTTT. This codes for CASSYRSPADTQYF.

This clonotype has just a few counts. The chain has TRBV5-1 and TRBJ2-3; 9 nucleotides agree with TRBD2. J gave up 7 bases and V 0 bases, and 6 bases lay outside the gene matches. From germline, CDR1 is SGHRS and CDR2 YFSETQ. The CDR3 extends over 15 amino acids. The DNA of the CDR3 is TGCGCCAGCAGCTTGGATCCTAGCGGGGTGAATACGCAGTATTTT. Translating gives CASSLDPSGVNTQYF. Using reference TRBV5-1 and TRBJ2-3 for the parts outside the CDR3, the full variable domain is KAGVTQTPRYLIKTRGQQVTLSCSPISGHRSVSWYQQTPGQGLQFLFEYFSETQRNKGNFPGRFSGRQFSNSRSEMNVSTLELGDSALYLCASSLDPSGVNTQYFGPGTRLTVL.

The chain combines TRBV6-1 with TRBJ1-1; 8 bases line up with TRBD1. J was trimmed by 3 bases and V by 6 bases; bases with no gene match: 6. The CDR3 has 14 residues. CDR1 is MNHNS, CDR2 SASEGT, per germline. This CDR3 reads CASRQLQGDTEAFF. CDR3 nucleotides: TGTGCCAGCAGACAGCTACAGGGGGACACTGAAGCTTTCTTT.

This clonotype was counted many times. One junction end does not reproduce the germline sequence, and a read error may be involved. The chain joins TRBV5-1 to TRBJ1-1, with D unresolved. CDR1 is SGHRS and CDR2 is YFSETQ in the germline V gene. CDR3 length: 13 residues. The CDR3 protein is CASSFSPNTEAFF. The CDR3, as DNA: TGTGCCAGCAGCTTTTCCCCGAACACTGAAGCTTTCTTT.

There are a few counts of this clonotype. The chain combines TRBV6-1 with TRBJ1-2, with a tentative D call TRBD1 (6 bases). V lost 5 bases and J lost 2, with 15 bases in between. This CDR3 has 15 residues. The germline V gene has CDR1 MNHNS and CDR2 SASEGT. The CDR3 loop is CASSPKPDRNYGYTF. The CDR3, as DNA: TGTGCCAGCAGTCCTAAACCGGACAGAAACTATGGCTACACCTTC.

In nucleotides, the CDR3 is TGCGCCAGCAGCCTAAAGCGGGACGGACGAGAGACCCAGTACTTC. It specifies CASSLKRDGRETQYF. The rearrangement uses TRBV5-1 and TRBJ2-4; 7 bases map to TRBD2. With the DNA end fitting TRBJ2-5 better, the J assignment may be wrong. This CDR3 contains 15 residues. CDR1 SGHRS and CDR2 YFSETQ come from the germline V gene.

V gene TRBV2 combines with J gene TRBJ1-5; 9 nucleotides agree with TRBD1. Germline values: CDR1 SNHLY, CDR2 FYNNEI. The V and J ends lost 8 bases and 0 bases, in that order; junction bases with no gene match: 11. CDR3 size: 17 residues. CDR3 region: CASVGQGGVYSNQPQHF. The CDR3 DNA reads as TGTGCCAGCGTGGGACAGGGTGGGGTTTATAGCAATCAGCCCCAGCATTTT.